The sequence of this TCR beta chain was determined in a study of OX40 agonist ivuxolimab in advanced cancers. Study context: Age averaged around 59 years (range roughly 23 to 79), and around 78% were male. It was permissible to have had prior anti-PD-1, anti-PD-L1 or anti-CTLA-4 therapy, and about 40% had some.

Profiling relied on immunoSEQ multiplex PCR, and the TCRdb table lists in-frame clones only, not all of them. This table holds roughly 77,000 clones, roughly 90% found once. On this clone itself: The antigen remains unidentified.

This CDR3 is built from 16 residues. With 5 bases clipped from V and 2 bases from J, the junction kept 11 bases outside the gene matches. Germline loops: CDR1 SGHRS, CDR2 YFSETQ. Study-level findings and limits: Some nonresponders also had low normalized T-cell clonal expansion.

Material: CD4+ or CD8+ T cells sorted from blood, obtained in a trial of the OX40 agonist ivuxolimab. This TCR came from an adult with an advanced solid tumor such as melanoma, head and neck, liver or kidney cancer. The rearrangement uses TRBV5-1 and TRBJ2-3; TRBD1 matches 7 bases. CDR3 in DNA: TGCGCCAGCAGAAGGGGTTTAACAGGGGTCACAGATACGCAGTATTTT. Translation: CASRRGLTGVTDTQYF.